The 20 T cell receptor beta chains given below trace back to one sample, sequenced in a study of blood T cell repertoires in COVID-19. Repertoires were generated with immunoSEQ multiplex PCR, while TCRdb's copy carries only in-frame clones and drops some. Altogether 150,000 to 180,000 clones are present, around 90% being singletons, with the ten largest covering 0.55%. Sequencing input: peripheral blood. These receptors were obtained from a man between 45 and 60 years old with acute or convalescent COVID-19.

CDR3 DNA sequence: TGTGCCAGCAATCAGGGTTCACGAAATGAAAAACTGTTTTTT. This sequence encodes CASNQGSRNEKLFF. The chain couples TRBV28 to TRBJ1-4, with D perhaps TRBD1 (5 bases). The CDR3 has 14 residues. The ends were cut back, 7 bases at V and 5 bases at J, with 14 bases in the middle. Germline V lookup: CDR1 MDHEN, CDR2 SYDVKM. Filled out from reference TRBV28 and TRBJ1-4, the complete variable domain reads DVKVTQSSRYLVKRTGEKVFLECVQDMDHENMFWYRQDPGLGLRLIYFSYDVKMKEKGDIPEGYSVSREKKERFSLILESASTNQTSMYLCASNQGSRNEKLFFGSGTQLSVL.

The chain recombines TRBV5-5 with TRBJ1-4; no clear D gene. Per germline, CDR1 SGHKS and CDR2 YYEKEE (reference sequence). There are 13 residues in the CDR3. Trimming cost V 1 base and J 7 bases, with 8 bases left between them. The CDR3 is CASSLTAPEKLFF. Written as DNA, the CDR3 is TGTGCCAGCAGCTTGACAGCCCCTGAAAAACTGTTTTTT.

V is TRBV12-3 or TRBV12-4 and J is TRBJ2-5, with D maybe TRBD2 (6 bases). V lost 6 bases, J lost 4 bases, and 9 bases lay in between. The CDR3 spans 12 residues. The CDR3 DNA sequence: TGTGCCAGCAGCCGGGACTTAGAGACCCAGTACTTC. Translation gives CASSRDLETQYF.

CDR3 coding DNA: TGCAGCGTAGCCCCTAGCGGGGTCACAGATACGCAGTATTTT. Protein product: CSVAPSGVTDTQYF. This sequence joins TRBV29-1 and TRBJ2-3, with 9 bases matching TRBD2. The CDR3 covers 14 residues. The V gene's germline CDR1 is SQVTM and CDR2 ANQGSEA. V lost 6 bases, J lost 2 bases, and 6 bases stayed unmatched.

V gene TRBV5-1 combines with J gene TRBJ1-2; 10 bases align to TRBD1. V lost 3 bases and J lost 5; bases outside the gene matches: 7. This CDR3 is built from 15 residues. Germline loops: CDR1 SGHRS, CDR2 YFSETQ. The DNA for the CDR3 is TGCGCCAGCAGCTCATCCGGACAGGGGGAATATGGCTACACCTTC. Amino acid sequence: CASSSSGQGEYGYTF.

This chain connects TRBV4-2 to TRBJ1-4, with D tentatively TRBD1 (6 bases). This CDR3 region has 14 residues. Trimming took 4 bases from V and 6 from J, leaving 12 bases between them. Germline CDR1 and CDR2: LGHNA and YNFKEQ. Written as DNA, the CDR3 is TGTGCCAGCAGCCGTGGGGGGGCAGATGAAAAACTGTTTTTT. This encodes CASSRGGADEKLFF.

This clone was counted once. The chain links TRBV6-5 to TRBJ1-5, with no clear D. The CDR3 consists of 15 residues. V lost 0 bases and J lost 5, with 11 bases in between. From germline, CDR1 is MNHEY and CDR2 SVGAGI. This CDR3 is CASSYSSAGHQPQHF. The DNA of the CDR3 is TGTGCCAGCAGTTACTCGAGCGCGGGCCATCAGCCCCAGCATTTT.

The rearrangement joins TRBV5-4 to TRBJ2-2, with D perhaps matching TRBD2 (7 bases). Trimming cost V 0 bases and J 7 bases, with 16 bases left between them. This CDR3 comprises 16 residues. Germline V gene data show CDR1 as SGHNT and CDR2 as YYREEE (reference sequence). CDR3 in DNA: TGTGCCAGCAGCTTGGATCGGGGGGCGCAGGTCGGGGAGCTGTTTTTT. It translates to CASSLDRGAQVGELFF.

The chain links TRBV28 to TRBJ1-5; D is possibly TRBD1 (5 bases). This CDR3 comprises 16 residues. V was shortened by 4 bases and J by 6 bases, with 19 bases between the two germline ends. Germline V gives CDR1 MDHEN, CDR2 SYDVKM. Here the CDR3 reads CASSSPRRQSGQPQHF. CDR3 bases: TGTGCCAGCAGTTCACCACGGCGACAGTCGGGTCAGCCCCAGCATTTT.

The chain uses TRBV10-3 and TRBJ1-1, with 7 positions matching TRBD1. V shed 3 bases and J 3 bases; nucleotides not matched to a gene: 4. Germline values: CDR1 ENHRY, CDR2 SYGVKD. CDR3 length: 14 amino acids. This CDR3 is CAISDRQGDTEAFF. CDR3 DNA: TGTGCCATCAGTGACCGACAGGGAGACACTGAAGCTTTCTTT.

The chain employs TRBV5-1 and TRBJ2-1; maybe TRBD2 (5 bases). The CDR3 is 13 amino acids. CDR1 and CDR2 (germline): SGHRS, YFSETQ. Trimming removed 7 bases from V and 2 bases from J, with 10 bases in between. The CDR3 DNA sequence: TGCGCCAGCTGGAGCGGTACCTACAATGAGCAGTTCTTC. As protein: CASWSGTYNEQFF.

The V and J genes are TRBV5-1 and TRBJ1-4; D is unclear. V lost 0 bases, J lost 1 base, and 7 bases lay in between. Germline V gene sequence: CDR1 SGHRS, CDR2 YFSETQ. The CDR3 loop spans 15 amino acids. CDR3: CASSLVGRTNEKLFF. The CDR3 DNA reads TGCGCCAGCAGCTTGGTCGGGAGAACTAATGAAAAACTGTTTTTT.

CDR3 loop: CASGGAVDTEAFF. CDR3 in DNA: TGTGCCAGCGGGGGGGCCGTGGACACTGAAGCTTTCTTT. V gene TRBV7-2 combines with J gene TRBJ1-1, with TRBD1 as a possible D gene (6 bases). Germline lookup yields CDR1 SGHTA and CDR2 FQGNSA. Trimming took 8 bases from V and 3 from J, leaving 13 bases between them. CDR3 size: 13 residues.

This chain connects TRBV28 to TRBJ1-2, with 7 bases that match TRBD1. The J segment lost 8 bases and the V segment lost 2 bases, leaving 8 bases of the junction unmatched. The germline V gene encodes CDR1 MDHEN and CDR2 SYDVKM. The CDR3 spans 14 residues. The CDR3 bases are TGTGCCAGCAGTTTAGGGACAGCCATGGGGGGCTACACCTTC. It encodes CASSLGTAMGGYTF.

The chain combines TRBV7-9 with TRBJ2-6, with TRBD1 identical over 7 bases. V was clipped by 5 bases and J by 0 bases; unmatched bases: 4. This CDR3 spans 16 amino acids. From germline, CDR1 is SEHNR and CDR2 FQNEAQ (reference sequence). The CDR3 is CASSGDRVSGANVLTF. CDR3 in DNA: TGTGCCAGCAGCGGGGACAGAGTCTCTGGGGCCAACGTCCTGACTTTC.

The V gene is TRBV4-1, the J gene TRBJ1-5; a possible D gene is TRBD1 (5 bases). The V gene lost 6 bases and the J gene lost 6 bases, with 15 bases spanning the gap. Germline CDR1 and CDR2: MGHRA and YSYEKL. CDR3 length: 14 residues. This CDR3 is CASSQGLRSQPQHF. CDR3 DNA: TGCGCCAGCAGTCAGGGCCTCCGGAGTCAGCCCCAGCATTTT.

The chain links TRBV7-3 to TRBJ2-3; the D is unclear. From germline, CDR1 is SGHTA and CDR2 FQGTGA. The V end was cut by 2 bases, the J end by 1 base, with 7 bases between. This CDR3 comprises 14 residues. The DNA for the CDR3 is TGTGCCAGCAGCTTATCCCCTGGCACAGATACGCAGTATTTT. As protein: CASSLSPGTDTQYF.

The genes are TRBV30 and TRBJ2-2, with 8 bases fitting TRBD2. V lost 3 bases to trimming and J lost 6 bases; unmatched junction nucleotides: 6. This CDR3 comprises 14 residues. The germline gives CDR1 GTSNPN, CDR2 SVGIG (reference sequence). CDR3 DNA sequence: TGTGCCTGGAGGAGCGGGAGTAATGCCGGGGAGCTGTTTTTT. Translated: CAWRSGSNAGELFF.

J is TRBJ1-1 and V is TRBV18; no reliable D call. CDR3 length: 13 residues. The germline V and J ends were trimmed by 8 bases and 1 base, with 11 bases remaining between them. Germline lookup yields CDR1 KGHSH and CDR2 LQKENI. CDR3: CASQLYPNTEAFF. The CDR3 DNA follows: TGTGCCAGCCAACTCTACCCGAACACTGAAGCTTTCTTT.

CDR3 loop: CASSLNAGKIETQYF. In DNA form, the CDR3 reads TGTGCCAGCAGCTTAAACGCGGGGAAGATAGAGACCCAGTACTTC. The rearrangement joins TRBV7-9 to TRBJ2-5, with D tentatively TRBD2 (6 bases). The V and J ends lost 2 bases and 4 bases respectively, with 14 bases between them. The CDR3 runs to 15 residues. Germline CDR1 is SEHNR and CDR2 is FQNEAQ (reference sequence). The entire variable domain, with the rest obtained from reference TRBV7-9 and TRBJ2-5, is as follows: DTGVSQNPRHKITKRGQNVTFRCDPISEHNRLYWYRQTLGQGPEFLTYFQNEAQLEKSRLLSDRFSAERPKGSFSTLEIQRTEQGDSAMYLCASSLNAGKIETQYFGPGTRLLVL.